These 12 T cell receptor beta chains were all obtained from the same sample, sequenced in a study of T-cell reconstitution after alpha-beta-depleted transplantation in children. For TCRbeta, the library was prepared with unique molecular identifiers. MiXCR, run by TCRdb on the PCR reads, gives a single entry per CDR3 protein. The sample includes more than 300,000 distinct CDR3 sequences, 16% of them seen just once. Material: PBMCs, mostly from graft donor cells, obtained 360 days after TCRalphabeta/CD19-depleted stem cell transplant. The source of these receptors is a male patient aged 2-9 years who had a stem cell transplant for acute lymphoblastic leukemia, so the T cells may come from the graft donor.

This clonotype was counted a few times. The rearrangement uses TRBV10-3 and TRBJ1-1; D possibly corresponds to TRBD1 (5 bases). The ends were cut back, 2 bases at V and 4 bases at J, with 20 bases in the middle. The germline V gene encodes CDR1 ENHRY and CDR2 SYGVKD. This CDR3 contains 17 residues. The CDR3 spells CAISEEGPTAQLTEAFF. CDR3 DNA sequence: TGTGCCATCAGTGAGGAGGGGCCGACAGCCCAACTCACTGAAGCTTTCTTT.

V and J are TRBV28 and TRBJ2-6; 10 positions match TRBD1. In germline, CDR1 is MDHEN, CDR2 SYDVKM. The CDR3 length is 17 residues. V lost 6 bases, J lost 2 bases, and 7 bases stayed unmatched. CDR3 DNA sequence: TGTGCCAGCAGCCCATGGGGACAGGGGCCTGGGGCCAACGTCCTGACTTTC. It is translated as CASSPWGQGPGANVLTF.

This clonotype was picked up many times. The chain is built from TRBV27 and TRBJ2-4; either TRBD1 or TRBD2 may fit D (5 bases each). V shed 5 bases and J shed 0 bases, with 11 bases lying between them. Germline assignment: CDR1 MNHEY and CDR2 SMNVEV (reference sequence). CDR3 length: 15 residues. CDR3 in amino acids: CASSPRGIAKNIQYF. CDR3 bases: TGTGCCAGCAGTCCGAGGGGAATAGCCAAAAACATTCAGTACTTC.

The gene calls are TRBV28 and TRBJ2-7; TRBD2 might be the D (5 bases). CDR3 length equals 15 residues. Germline V gene lookup returns CDR1 MDHEN and CDR2 SYDVKM. V lost 6 bases, J lost 9 bases, and 24 bases lay in between. The DNA for the CDR3 is TGTGCCAGCAGGGTGGACTCATCAGCGATTTTTTCGCAGTACTTC. Translation: CASRVDSSAIFSQYF.

This clonotype was seen at least ten times. The rearrangement uses TRBV12-3 or TRBV12-4 and TRBJ2-7; 8 positions match TRBD1. The CDR3 runs 13 residues. Trimming cost V 5 bases and J 3 bases; bases outside gene matches: 3. DNA of the CDR3: TGTGCCAGCAGTCCCGGGACAGGCTACGAGCAGTACTTC. Protein: CASSPGTGYEQYF.

This chain uses TRBV7-6 with TRBJ1-2, with 10 bases lining up with TRBD1. V lost 5 bases, J lost 8 bases, and 5 bases stayed unmatched. The CDR3 loop spans 13 amino acids. CDR1 SGHVS and CDR2 FNYEAQ come from the germline V gene. CDR3 bases: TGTGCCAGCAGCCGACAGGGGGCAGAGGGCTACACCTTC. Protein: CASSRQGAEGYTF. Complete variable domain (other parts from reference TRBV7-6 and TRBJ1-2): GAGVSQSPRYKVTKRGQDVALRCDPISGHVSLYWYRQALGQGPEFLTYFNYEAQQDKSGLPNDRFSAERPEGSISTLTIQRTEQRDSAMYRCASSRQGAEGYTFGSGTRLTVV.

This clonotype was counted a few times. The chain is built from TRBV6-6 and TRBJ1-2; D might be TRBD1 (6 bases). The germline V gene has CDR1 MNHNY and CDR2 SVGAGI (reference sequence). This CDR3 spans 13 amino acids. V lost 4 bases and J lost 4, with 10 bases in between. The CDR3 DNA sequence: TGTGCCAGCAGTTTAGAACAGGGCTATGGCTACACCTTC. It encodes CASSLEQGYGYTF.

The chain combines TRBV15 with TRBJ2-7, with a weak D call TRBD1 (5 bases). Germline-derived CDR1 and CDR2 are LNHNV and YYDKDF (reference sequence). V dropped 1 base and J dropped 5 bases, with 12 bases sitting between them. The CDR3 consists of 14 residues. CDR3 DNA: TGTGCCACCAGCAGAGGAGCCCAGGGCGACGAGCAGTACTTC. Protein: CATSRGAQGDEQYF.

The V gene is TRBV5-6, the J gene TRBJ2-1, with 10 bases identical to TRBD2. CDR3 length equals 14 residues. J lost 6 bases, V lost 6 bases, and 6 bases had no gene match. From germline, CDR1 is SGHDT and CDR2 YYEEEE. CDR3 loop: CASTLAGEINEQFF. As DNA, the CDR3 is TGTGCCAGCACCCTAGCGGGAGAGATCAATGAGCAGTTCTTC. The entire variable domain, with the rest obtained from reference TRBV5-6 and TRBJ2-1, is as follows: DAGVTQSPTHLIKTRGQQVTLRCSPKSGHDTVSWYQQALGQGPQFIFQYYEEEERQRGNFPDRFSGHQFPNYSSELNVNALLLGDSALYLCASTLAGEINEQFFGPGTRLTVL.

The chain is built from TRBV28 and TRBJ2-4; D is unresolved. Trimming pared 2 bases from V and 2 bases from J, leaving 7 bases between. From germline, CDR1 is MDHEN and CDR2 SYDVKM. The CDR3 runs 14 residues. The CDR3 protein is CASSLQETKNIQYF. DNA of the CDR3: TGTGCCAGCAGTTTACAGGAGACCAAAAACATTCAGTACTTC.

This clonotype turned up a few times. V gene TRBV20-1 combines with J gene TRBJ2-1; 9 positions match TRBD2. V dropped 5 bases and J dropped 8; count of bases not matched to a gene: 13. Germline V gene sequence: CDR1 DFQATT, CDR2 SNEGSKA (reference sequence). This CDR3 has 15 residues. The CDR3 sequence: CSAALAGDTPHEQFF. The CDR3 nucleotides are TGCAGTGCTGCACTAGCGGGTGATACTCCGCATGAGCAGTTCTTC.

This clonotype appeared many times. V usage is TRBV5-1 and J usage is TRBJ1-5; D call uncertain. The ends were cut back, 1 base at V and 9 bases at J, with 11 bases in the middle. Germline V CDR1 and CDR2: SGHRS, YFSETQ. This CDR3 has 13 residues. The CDR3 spells CASSLSEYGPQHF. CDR3 DNA: TGCGCCAGCAGCTTGTCGGAGTACGGGCCCCAGCATTTT.